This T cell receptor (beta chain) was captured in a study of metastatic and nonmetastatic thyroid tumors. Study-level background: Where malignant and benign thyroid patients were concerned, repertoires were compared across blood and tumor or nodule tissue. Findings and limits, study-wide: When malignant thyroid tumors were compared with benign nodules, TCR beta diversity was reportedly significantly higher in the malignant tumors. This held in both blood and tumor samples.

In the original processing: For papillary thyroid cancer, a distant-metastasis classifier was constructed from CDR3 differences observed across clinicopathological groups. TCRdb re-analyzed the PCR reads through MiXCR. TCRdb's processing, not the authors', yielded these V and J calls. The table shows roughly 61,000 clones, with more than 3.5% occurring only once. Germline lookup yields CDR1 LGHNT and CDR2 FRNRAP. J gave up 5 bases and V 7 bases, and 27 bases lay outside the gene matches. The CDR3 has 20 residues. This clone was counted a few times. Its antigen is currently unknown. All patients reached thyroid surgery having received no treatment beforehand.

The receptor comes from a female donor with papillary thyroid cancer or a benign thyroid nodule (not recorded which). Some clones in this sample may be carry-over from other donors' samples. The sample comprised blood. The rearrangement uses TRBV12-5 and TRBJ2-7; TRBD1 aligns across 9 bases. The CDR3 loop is CASELKRDRESTLSGDEQYF. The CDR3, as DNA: TGTGCTAGTGAACTGAAACGGGACAGGGAGTCGACCTTGTCGGGGGACGAGCAGTACTTC.